This entry is about one T cell receptor beta chain. As yet, its antigen is unknown. This entry is derived from a study of cytomegalovirus exposure and HLA in healthy donors. Trimming left V 2 bases short and J 11 bases short, with 21 bases between. Germline V gene sequence: CDR1 KGHSH, CDR2 LQKENI. There are 15 residues in the CDR3. Findings of the study overall: Some highly shared sequence variants likely arose as a pipeline artifact. Altogether, 160 or so TCR beta chains were recorded as cytomegalovirus-associated. By a later analysis, the bulk of CMV-associated TCR beta chains appeared HLA-restricted. A later analysis showed TCR association rates differing by HLA locus, peaking at DRB1 and lowest at HLA-C.

In the PCR, 60 Vbeta and 13 Jbeta primers were used. Profiling relied on immunoSEQ multiplex PCR, and the TCRdb table lists in-frame clones only, not all of them. This table holds 180,000 or so clones, roughly 85% found once. Sequencing was performed on PBMCs. This chain connects TRBV18 to TRBJ1-1; possible D gene TRBD1, 6 bases. The sequence was obtained from a man aged 18 to 35 in good health and CMV-seropositive. CDR3: CASSPIKAGASEAFF. The DNA for the CDR3 is TGTGCCAGCTCACCAATCAAGGCAGGGGCGTCAGAGGCTTTCTTT.